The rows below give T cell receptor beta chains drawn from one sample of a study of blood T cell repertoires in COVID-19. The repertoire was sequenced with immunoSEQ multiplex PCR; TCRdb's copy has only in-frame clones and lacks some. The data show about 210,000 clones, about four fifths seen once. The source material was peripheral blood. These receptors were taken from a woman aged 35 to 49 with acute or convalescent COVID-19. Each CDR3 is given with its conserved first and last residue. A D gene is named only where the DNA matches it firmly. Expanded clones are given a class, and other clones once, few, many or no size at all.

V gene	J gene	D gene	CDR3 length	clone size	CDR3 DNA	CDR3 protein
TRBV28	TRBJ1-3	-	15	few	TGTGCCAGCAGTTACCTCCAGGGGTCGGGAAACACCATATATTTT	CASSYLQGSGNTIYF
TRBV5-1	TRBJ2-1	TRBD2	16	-	TGCGCCAGCAGCTTGGGTAGCGGGGGGATATACAATGAGCAGTTCTTC	CASSLGSGGIYNEQFF
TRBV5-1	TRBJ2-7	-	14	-	TGCGCCAGCGCCCTAGCGATTAGCTCCTACGAGCAGTACTTC	CASALAISSYEQYF
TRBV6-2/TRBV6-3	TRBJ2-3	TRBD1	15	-	TGTGCCAGCAGTTGGACAGGGTCCGGGGGAGATACGCAGTATTTT	CASSWTGSGGDTQYF
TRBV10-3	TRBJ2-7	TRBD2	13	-	TGTGCCATCGGTAGGGCGCGGGGGGACGAGCAGTACTTC	CAIGRARGDEQYF
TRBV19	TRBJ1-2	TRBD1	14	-	TGTGCCAGTAGCCCGACAGGGCGTAACTATGGCTACACCTTC	CASSPTGRNYGYTF
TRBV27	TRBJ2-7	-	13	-	TGTGCCAGCAGTCCATACGGACATGGCGAGCAGTACTTC	CASSPYGHGEQYF
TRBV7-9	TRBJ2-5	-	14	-	TGTGCCAGCAGCTTTCTCGACAGTCAAGAGACCCAGTACTTC	CASSFLDSQETQYF
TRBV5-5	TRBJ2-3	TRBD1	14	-	TGTGCCAGCAGCTCTAGACAGGGGTCAGATACGCAGTATTTT	CASSSRQGSDTQYF
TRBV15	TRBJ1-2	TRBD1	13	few	TGTGCCACCAGAGGTGGACAGGGAGGGACCTACACCTTC	CATRGGQGGTYTF
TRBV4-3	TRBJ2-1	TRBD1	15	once	TGCGCCAGCAGCCAAGATCAGGGACAGTACAATGAGCAGTTCTTC	CASSQDQGQYNEQFF
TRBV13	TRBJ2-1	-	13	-	TGTGCCAGCAGCTTAGGGGACGGAGGTGAGCAGTTCTTC	CASSLGDGGEQFF
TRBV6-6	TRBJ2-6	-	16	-	TGTGCCAGCAGTACCCCCCAGTTCTCTGGGGCCAACGTCCTGACTTTC	CASSTPQFSGANVLTF
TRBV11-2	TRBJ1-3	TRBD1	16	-	TGTGCCAGCAGCCCGGGACAGGGGATCTCTGGAAACACCATATATTTT	CASSPGQGISGNTIYF
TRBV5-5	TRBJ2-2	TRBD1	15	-	TGTGCCAGCAGCAAGGGACAGGGGATTTCCGGGGAGCTGTTTTTT	CASSKGQGISGELFF
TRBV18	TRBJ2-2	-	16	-	TGTGCCAGCTCCCGGGAAGGACGCCCAATGGCCGGGGAGCTGTTTTTT	CASSREGRPMAGELFF
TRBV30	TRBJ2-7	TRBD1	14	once	TGTGCCTGGAGTCATGGGACAGGGGGTTACGAGCAGTACTTC	CAWSHGTGGYEQYF
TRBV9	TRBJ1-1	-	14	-	TGTGCCAGCAGCGTAGCCACAGGGTTGACTGAAGCTTTCTTT	CASSVATGLTEAFF
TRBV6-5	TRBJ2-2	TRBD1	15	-	TGTGCCAGCAGTTACTGGGACAGGGGCACCGGGGAGCTGTTTTTT	CASSYWDRGTGELFF
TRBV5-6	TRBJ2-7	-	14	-	TGTGCCAGCAGCTTGGGGGCGTCCAAATTCGAGCAGTACTTC	CASSLGASKFEQYF
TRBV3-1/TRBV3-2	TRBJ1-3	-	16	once	TGTGCCAGCAGCCAAGATCAGAGGATCTCTGGAAACACCATATATTTT	CASSQDQRISGNTIYF
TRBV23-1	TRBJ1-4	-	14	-	TGCGCCAGCAGTCACGTTCCCAAGGGGGAAAAACTGTTTTTT	CASSHVPKGEKLFF
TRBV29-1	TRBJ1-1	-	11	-	TGCAGCGGTTACCTAAACACTGAAGCTTTCTTT	CSGYLNTEAFF
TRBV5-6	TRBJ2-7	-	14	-	TGTGCCAGCAGCTTGCTGGGACATATCTACGAGCAGTACTTC	CASSLLGHIYEQYF
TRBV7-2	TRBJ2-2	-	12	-	TGTGCCAGCAGCTTCCCCCCTGGGGAGCTGTTTTTT	CASSFPPGELFF
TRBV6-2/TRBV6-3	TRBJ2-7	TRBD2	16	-	TGTGCCAGCAGCCCCGGGACTAGCGGGAGAGGCTACGAGCAGTACTTC	CASSPGTSGRGYEQYF
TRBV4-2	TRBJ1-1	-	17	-	TGTGCCAGCAGCCAAGAGGACAGCCCCGCGGTGAACACTGAAGCTTTCTTT	CASSQEDSPAVNTEAFF
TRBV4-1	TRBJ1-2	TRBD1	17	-	TGCGCCAGCAGCCAAGGGGGGATGTGGACAGGGGATGAAGGCTACACCTTC	CASSQGGMWTGDEGYTF
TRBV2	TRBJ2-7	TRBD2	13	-	TGTGCCAGCAACGGGGGGTCCTCCTACGAGCAGTACTTC	CASNGGSSYEQYF
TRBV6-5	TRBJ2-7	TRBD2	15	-	TGTGCCAGCAATAAAGGGACTAGCGGGTTTTTGGAGCAGTACTTC	CASNKGTSGFLEQYF
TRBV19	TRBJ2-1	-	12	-	TGTGCCAGTAGTATAGGGAGGTTCGAGCAGTTCTTC	CASSIGRFEQFF
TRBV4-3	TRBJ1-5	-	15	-	TGCGCCAGCAGCCAGCGGATCAATAGCAATCAGCCCCAGCATTTT	CASSQRINSNQPQHF
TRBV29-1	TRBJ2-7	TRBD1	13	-	TGCAGCGTCAGACAGGGAATCTCTAGGGAGCAGTACTTC	CSVRQGISREQYF
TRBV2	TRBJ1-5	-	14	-	TGTGCCAGCAGCCTCGGGGGAACGGCACAGCCCCAGCATTTT	CASSLGGTAQPQHF
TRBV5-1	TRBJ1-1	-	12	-	TGCGCCAGCAGCTTGGACAGGGTCGAAGCTTTCTTT	CASSLDRVEAFF
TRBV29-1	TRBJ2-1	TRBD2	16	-	TGCAGCGCCCGGGGAGGGAAGAGCAGTGTAAACAATGAGCAGTTCTTC	CSARGGKSSVNNEQFF
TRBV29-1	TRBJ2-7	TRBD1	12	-	TGCAGCGCTACAGGGGGCGAGTACGAGCAGTACTTC	CSATGGEYEQYF
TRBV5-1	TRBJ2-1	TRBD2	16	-	TGCGCCAGCAGCCCAGGTGGGACTAGCGGTTACAATGAGCAGTTCTTC	CASSPGGTSGYNEQFF
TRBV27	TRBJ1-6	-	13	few	TGTGCCAGCAGTTTAACAGGGATGTCACCCCTCCACTTT	CASSLTGMSPLHF
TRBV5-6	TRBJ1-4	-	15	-	TGTGCCAGCAGCCTCGGGCTCATCGGGGATGAAAAACTGTTTTTT	CASSLGLIGDEKLFF
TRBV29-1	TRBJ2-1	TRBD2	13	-	TGCAGCGTTGCAACTAGCGGACTCAATGAGCAGTTCTTC	CSVATSGLNEQFF
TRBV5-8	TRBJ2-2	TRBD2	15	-	TGTGCCCGTGATCGAGCGGGAGGGCCGACCGGGGAGCTGTTTTTT	CARDRAGGPTGELFF
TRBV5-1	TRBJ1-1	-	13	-	TGCGCCAGCAGCTTGGTAAGGGGCACTGAAGCTTTCTTT	CASSLVRGTEAFF
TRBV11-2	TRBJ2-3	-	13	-	TGTGCCAGCAGCTTAGGGGGGCAAGATACGCAGTATTTT	CASSLGGQDTQYF
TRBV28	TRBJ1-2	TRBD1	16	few	TGTGCCAGCAGTTCCGGACAGGTCGGGGGTTACTATGGCTACACCTTC	CASSSGQVGGYYGYTF
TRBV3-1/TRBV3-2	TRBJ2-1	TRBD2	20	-	TGTGCCAGCAGCCAAGATCTGGCTAGCGGGAGCGATGGGTCCTACAATGAGCAGTTCTTC	CASSQDLASGSDGSYNEQFF
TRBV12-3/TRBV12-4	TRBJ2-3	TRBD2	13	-	TGTGCCATTAGCGGGGGGGCGAGTGATACGCAGTATTTT	CAISGGASDTQYF
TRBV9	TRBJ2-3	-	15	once	TGTGCCAGCAGCGTAGAGCTATTCAGCACAGATACGCAGTATTTT	CASSVELFSTDTQYF
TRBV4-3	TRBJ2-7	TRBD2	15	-	TGCGCCAGCAGCCAAGGTAGAGGGGAGGGCTACGAGCAGTACTTC	CASSQGRGEGYEQYF
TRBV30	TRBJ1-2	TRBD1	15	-	TGTGCCTGGAGTCGAGGGACAGGGCGCAGCTATGGCTACACCTTC	CAWSRGTGRSYGYTF
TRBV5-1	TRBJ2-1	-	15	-	TGCGCCAGCAGCCCTCTGAGCCTGGAGTACAATGAGCAGTTCTTC	CASSPLSLEYNEQFF
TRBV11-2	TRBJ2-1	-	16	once	TGTGCCAGCAGCCTTGTTCTCGGGGTTTCCTACAATGAGCAGTTCTTC	CASSLVLGVSYNEQFF
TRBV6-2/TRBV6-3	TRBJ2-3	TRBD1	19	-	TGTGCCAGCAGCCTCTATTCGCTTTCCGCCGGGACAGGGCGAGATACGCAGTATTTT	CASSLYSLSAGTGRDTQYF
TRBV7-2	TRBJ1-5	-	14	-	TGTGCCAGCAGCCCCTCGGACAGATATCAGCCCCAGCATTTT	CASSPSDRYQPQHF
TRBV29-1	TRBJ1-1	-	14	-	TGCAGCGTTCCCGCTGATGGTGCGGGGGCTGAAGCTTTCTTT	CSVPADGAGAEAFF
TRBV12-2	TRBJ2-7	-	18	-	TGTGCAAGTCGCTTGGAAAAGGCTAGCGGGGGGGCTTCACACGAGCAGTACTTC	CASRLEKASGGASHEQYF
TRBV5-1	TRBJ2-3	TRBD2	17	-	TGCGCCAGCAGCTTAATTAGCGGGGGTCCCCGCACAGATACGCAGTATTTT	CASSLISGGPRTDTQYF